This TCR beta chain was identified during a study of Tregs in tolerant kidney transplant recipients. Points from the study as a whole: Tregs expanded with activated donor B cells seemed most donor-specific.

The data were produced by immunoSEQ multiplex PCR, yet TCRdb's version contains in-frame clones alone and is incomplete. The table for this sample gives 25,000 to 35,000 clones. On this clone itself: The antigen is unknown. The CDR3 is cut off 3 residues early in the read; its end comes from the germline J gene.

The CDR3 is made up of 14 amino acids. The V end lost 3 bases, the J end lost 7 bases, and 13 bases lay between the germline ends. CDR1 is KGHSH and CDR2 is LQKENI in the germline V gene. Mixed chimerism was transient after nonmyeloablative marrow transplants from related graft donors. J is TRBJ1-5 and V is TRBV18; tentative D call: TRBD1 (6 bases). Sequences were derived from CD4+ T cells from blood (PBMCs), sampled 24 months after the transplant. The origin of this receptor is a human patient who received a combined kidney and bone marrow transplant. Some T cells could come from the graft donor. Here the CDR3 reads CASSPVRGRQPQHF. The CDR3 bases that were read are TGTGCCAGCTCACCGGTCAGGGGCCGGCAGCCC.